The entry below describes one TCR beta chain. There is no known antigen for this receptor. It has no much larger one-base neighbor in the sample; base qualities were not kept. The source of the sample is a study of blood T cells in healthy people across ages (dated by TCRdb to about 2015). Some background on the complete study: Template switching captured roughly one uniquely barcoded TCR beta cDNA molecule per two T cells in model experiments. Age-related changes in TCR beta repertoire diversity were measured in the study by deep sequencing normalized with unique cDNA molecular identifiers. The donors were split into four age groups: young (average around 15 years), middle-aged (roughly 42), aged (about 62) and long-lived (approximately 80). Donors of different ages were randomly distributed across sequencing lanes to avoid experimental bias. Using the same blood draw, the study looked at two additional independent replicas of 1 million unique cDNA reads for two donors, one aged 18 to 30 and the other aged 80 or older.

CDR1 and CDR2 (MNHEY, SVGEGT) derive from the germline V gene. The cysteine opens and the phenylalanine closes a CDR3 of 14 amino acids. The DNA shown is the 42-base CDR3, in frame from base 1. The junction shows trimming of 3 bases on V and 5 bases on J, and the gene matches do not reach 4 bases of it. Systemically healthy Caucasian individuals from Russia, over 30 in total and aged about 6 to 100 years, were included as donors. Each donor gave around 9.9 milliliters of peripheral blood, collected into EDTA-treated Vacutainer tubes. Ficoll-Paque density-gradient centrifugation was used to isolate PBMCs, with at least 6.5 million per sample. Total RNA, at least 6 micrograms per sample, was extracted from PBMCs with Trizol reagent. Naive CD45RAhigh/CD27high T cell percentages were measured by flow cytometry on a PBMC aliquot from every donor. The library was produced with 5' RACE. This sample was sequenced with an Illumina HiSeq 2500. A second 7 to 11 cycle PCR used a sample-barcoded 5' primer and a J-beta primer mix. A unique molecular identifier was introduced onto each TCR beta cDNA molecule by a template-switch 5' adaptor carrying 12 random nucleotides. At least 2.5 million CDR3-containing paired-end reads were obtained from each sample. First-strand cDNA synthesis was performed from all RNA using the Mint cDNA synthesis kit, with priming by a TRBC-specific oligonucleotide. Following uracil-DNA glycosylase treatment, a first 18-cycle PCR with universal primers M1SS and BC2_uni_R was performed on all cDNA. On the authors' methods: For normalization, 1 million high-quality reads, each with a distinct molecular identifier, were randomly selected from each sample. Instead of being binned into consensus sequences, reads that shared molecular identifiers were thrown out. CDR3 identification, clonotype clustering and error correction used MiTCR with a Q25 quality threshold and the strictest error-elimination algorithm. A nonparametric unseen species model using Euler transformation provided a lower-bound estimate of total TCR beta diversity. TCRdb redid the processing of the public reads, applying fastp at Q25 and MiXCR, and retained in-frame beta chains. All rows with the same CDR3 protein become a single entry with the most common DNA and genes. TCRdb's processing, not the authors' own work, is the source of the V and J calls. The sample records roughly 1.5 million distinct CDR3 sequences, approximately 39% of which are singletons. The ten biggest clones cover approximately 4% of the sample.

Study-wide findings and limitations: Observed TCR beta diversity correlated strongly with the percentage of naive T cells measured by flow cytometry. Since profiling was done on bulk unsorted PBMCs, naive and antigen-experienced compartments could not be conclusively compared. Observed TCR beta diversity per million T cells fell roughly linearly with age, and a significant reduction was already apparent by age around 40. Compared with the aged group, the long-lived group had more naive CD4+ T cells, fewer expanded clones and increased TCR diversity, suggesting age selection. Donor CMV infection status was unknown, potentially confounding age-related changes in expanded clonotypes. Estimates of total diversity based on one million sequenced T cells were considered lower bounds and underestimates.

The V gene is TRBV6-2 or TRBV6-3 and the J gene is TRBJ1-3; 7 of the junction bases match TRBD1. The clonotype comes from a woman aged 18-29 years in good health. The sequencing input was blood. The CDR3 region has the sequence CASSYSGQRNTIYF. The DNA sequence follows: TGTGCCAGCAGTTATTCGGGACAGCGAAACACCATATATTTT.